Listed below are T cell receptor beta chains from one sample, sequenced in a study of control samples from healthy donors and cancer patients. Sequencing was performed with immunoSEQ multiplex PCR; in TCRdb, only in-frame clones are kept and a portion is missing. This sample has around 80,000 clones, with about 94% found just once. The sequenced sample consisted of blood. All receptors come from a woman in her 30s in good health. The CDR3 runs from the conserved cysteine through the conserved F or W. Fields, in order: D gene, J gene, clone size, V gene, CDR3 protein. A D gene is named only where the DNA matches it firmly. Clone sizes are given selectively: once, few, many, or a class where the clone is expanded.

>TRBD1|TRBJ2-3|-|TRBV5-1
CASRFTGGRGTDTQYF
>TRBD1|TRBJ1-2|-|TRBV6-6
CASSYVGTGDGYTF
>TRBD2|TRBJ2-2|-|TRBV9
CASSVVGLATNTGELFF
>-|TRBJ1-2|-|TRBV20-1
CSASVPAIYGYTF
>-|TRBJ2-1|-|TRBV11-2
CASSLAGSYYNEQFF
>-|TRBJ2-2|-|TRBV30
CAWSPTRQAGELFF
>-|TRBJ1-2|-|TRBV30
CAWSVGGIYGYTF
>TRBD1|TRBJ1-5|-|TRBV6-5
CASTRTGLNQPQHF
>-|TRBJ2-1|-|TRBV5-6
CASSQQLGEQFF
>-|TRBJ1-4|-|TRBV11-3
CASSLVRGVGEKLFF
>TRBD1|TRBJ2-1|-|TRBV11-2
CASSSDRGSYNEQFF
>-|TRBJ2-1|-|TRBV18
CASSPFPRGSFSYNEQFF
>TRBD1|TRBJ1-5|-|TRBV27
CASSPGTGSNQPQHF
>-|TRBJ1-1|-|TRBV2
CASRRGHGGGNTEAFF
>-|TRBJ1-1|-|TRBV6-6
CASSYAGNTEAFF
>-|TRBJ1-6|few|TRBV5-4
CASSFASSAEPLHF
>-|TRBJ1-3|-|TRBV12-3/TRBV12-4
CASSFGGRNTIYF
>TRBD2|TRBJ2-2|-|TRBV4-1
CASSQRTRGGAFIGELFF
>-|TRBJ1-6|few|TRBV9
CASSVVPRENSPLHF
>-|TRBJ1-1|-|TRBV2
CATIAVNPKDTEAFF
>-|TRBJ1-6|-|TRBV18
CASSPPAGSDSPLHF
>-|TRBJ1-6|once|TRBV7-2
CASSMGPNSPLHF
>-|TRBJ2-1|-|TRBV12-3/TRBV12-4
CASSFQGNEQFF
>-|TRBJ2-6|once|TRBV19
CASSLDTSGANVLTF
>TRBD2|TRBJ2-3|-|TRBV5-1
CASSWLLTSGGISTDTQYF
>-|TRBJ1-1|-|TRBV11-3
CASSLDPGVTEAFF
>TRBD1|TRBJ1-5|-|TRBV2
CASRGTVNQPQHF
>-|TRBJ2-6|-|TRBV7-9
CASSLGLSPGANVLTF
>TRBD1|TRBJ1-1|-|TRBV5-1
CASSMGQGGTEAFF
>TRBD2|TRBJ2-5|-|TRBV6-6
CASSSLAGGLEETQYF
>TRBD1|TRBJ1-6|-|TRBV5-1
CASSLNPRTGSINSPLHF
>-|TRBJ1-1|-|TRBV5-1
CASSLAVLNTEAFF
>-|TRBJ1-2|-|TRBV2
CASSDGYEGSNYGYTF
>-|TRBJ1-5|-|TRBV19
CASKGTHRGNQPQHF
>-|TRBJ1-1|once|TRBV21-1
CASSKRRQGPEAFF
>-|TRBJ1-4|-|TRBV6-1
CASSEGGGPNEKLFF
>-|TRBJ1-2|-|TRBV5-6
CASSSGLIHYGYTF
>TRBD2|TRBJ2-2|-|TRBV5-1
CASSLLSGAVTGELFF
>-|TRBJ1-3|-|TRBV9
CASSVVGGNTIYF
>-|TRBJ1-5|-|TRBV18
CASSPTGYSNQPQHF
>TRBD1|TRBJ2-3|once|TRBV9
CASSRSGQGRTDTQYF
>-|TRBJ1-1|-|TRBV27
CASRPSFGPNTEAFF
>TRBD1|TRBJ1-1|once|TRBV4-1
CASSQQGQLNTEAFF
>TRBD1|TRBJ2-2|-|TRBV5-1
CASSLTLTGAGELFF
>TRBD1|TRBJ2-7|once|TRBV5-1
CASSLVTGGYYEQYF
>-|TRBJ2-3|-|TRBV10-2
CASSEWGGARDTQYF
>TRBD1|TRBJ1-2|-|TRBV11-2
CASSSQGTGAFGYTF
>TRBD1|TRBJ1-5|-|TRBV19
CASRQGRNQPQHF
>-|TRBJ1-5|once|TRBV7-9
CASSENSNQPQHF
>-|TRBJ2-5|-|TRBV12-3/TRBV12-4
CASSLGTTQYF